Sequencing of this TCR beta chain was carried out in a study of blood T cell repertoires in COVID-19. The overall study: Collection of acute and convalescent COVID-19 samples took place in the United States, Italy and Spain. T cells, B-cell-depleted T cells, or PBMCs provided the cDNA or gDNA that served as material.

The CDR3 runs 14 residues. Germline CDR1 SGHAT, CDR2 FQNNGV. V lost 5 bases, J lost 10 bases, and 5 bases stayed unmatched. Original analysis: Estimation of nucleated cell counts relied on the amplification of reference gene primers. TCRdb's copy holds only in-frame clones and misses some; the assay was immunoSEQ multiplex PCR. V, J and clone size derive from that table, while D and trimming were established from the DNA sequence. The data show about 58,000 clones, roughly 90% seen once. This clonotype originated in a man aged 55-75 years with active COVID-19. The sample was peripheral blood. The chain uses TRBV11-2 and TRBJ2-1; 13 bases are a match to TRBD2. The CDR3 nucleotides are TGTGCCAGCAGCCCCCGGGGACTAGCGGGAGAGCAGTTCTTC. It specifies CASSPRGLAGEQFF.